The clone carrying this T cell receptor beta chain was seen a handful of times. Produced via immunoSEQ multiplex PCR; TCRdb's table is partial and in-frame only. Here the sample spans over 7,000 clones, around 72% being singletons. These data belong to a study of graft-versus-host responses after intestinal transplantation. Study overall: Transplants given to recipients were multivisceral, liver-intestinal, or isolated intestinal. Among the recipients, all got anti-thymocyte globulin induction and then tacrolimus and steroids for about three years.

Trimming removed 7 bases at V and 3 bases at J, with 6 bases between. The CDR3 runs to 11 residues. The germline V gene encodes CDR1 SNHLY and CDR2 FYNNEI. Once graft tissue had been processed, intraepithelial and lamina propria lymphocytes were released. This TCR derives from a human patient who received an intestinal transplant, so some T cells may come from the graft donor. The sample in question was ileum tissue, obtained around 500 days after intestinal transplant. J is TRBJ2-5 and V is TRBV2; D call uncertain. The CDR3 loop is CASTQKETQYF. The CDR3 DNA is TGTGCCAGCACCCAGAAAGAGACCCAGTACTTC.